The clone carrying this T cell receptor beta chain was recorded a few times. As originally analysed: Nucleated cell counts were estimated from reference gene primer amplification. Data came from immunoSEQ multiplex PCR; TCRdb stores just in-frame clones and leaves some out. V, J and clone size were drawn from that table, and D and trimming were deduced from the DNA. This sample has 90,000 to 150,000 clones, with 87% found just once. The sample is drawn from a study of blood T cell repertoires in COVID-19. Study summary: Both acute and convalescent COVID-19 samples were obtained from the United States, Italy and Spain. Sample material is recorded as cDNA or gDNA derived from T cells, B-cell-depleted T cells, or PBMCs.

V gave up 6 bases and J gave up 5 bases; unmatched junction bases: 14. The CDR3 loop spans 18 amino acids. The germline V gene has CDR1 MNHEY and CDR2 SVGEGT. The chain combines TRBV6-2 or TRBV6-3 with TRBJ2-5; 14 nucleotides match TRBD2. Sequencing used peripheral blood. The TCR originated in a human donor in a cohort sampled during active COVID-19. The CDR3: CASSSPEGLAGARETQYF. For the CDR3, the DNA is TGTGCCAGCAGCTCACCAGAGGGACTAGCGGGAGCTCGGGAGACCCAGTACTTC.